This TCR beta chain came from a study of blood T cell repertoires in COVID-19 (TCRdb year 2020). Concerning the study at large: The collaborator samples originated in the United States, Italy and Spain and spanned the acute and convalescent phases of COVID-19. The material from the prospective study consisted of cDNA or gDNA derived from T cells, B-cell-depleted T cells, or PBMCs. Deeply sampled blood TCRbeta repertoires from subjects exposed to, actively infected with, or recovered from COVID-19 were included in the dataset. The repertoires were released in a freely available public database meant as a resource for research on the immune response to SARS-CoV-2. The samples were drawn from the first 160 participants of the ongoing ImmuneRACE study and from some 1,300 subjects provided by 6 global collaborators. A de-identified subject ID, COVID-19 status, age in years and sex were almost always included in the sample metadata. Where available, HLA class I and class II types were taken from metadata supplied by the sample provider and were not determined by assay-based typing. The paper as a whole reports these results and caveats: Clinical and demographic metadata were provided uncurated, with the amount varying by source and participant.

A word on this clone: Its antigen remains undetermined. There are no base qualities to consult, and no much larger clone falls within one base.

TCRbeta CDR3 regions were amplified from genomic DNA using the immunoSEQ Assay, a bias-controlled multiplex PCR. As for the original processing: Nucleated cell counts per sample were estimated from amplification of reference gene primers within the assay. To quantify the absolute abundance of each unique TCRbeta CDR3 rearrangement, sequence reads were collapsed and filtered. Productive Simpson clonality was computed per sample as the square root of Simpson's diversity index over productive rearrangements. Not all clones reach the TCRdb copy of this immuneACCESS table, which keeps in-frame sequences only. Checked studies attribute under half of the gap to unresolved V genes and leave the rest unexplained. V and J calls and clone size follow that table, whereas D and trimming were derived from the DNA. In this sample the table shows 220,000 or so clones, about 85% of which occur a single time. The top ten clonotypes cover roughly 2.8% of the sample.

Samples from volunteer blood donors who had recovered from COVID-19 were contributed by a second Seattle source. Whole blood was collected in K2EDTA tubes by collaborating institutions according to the institutions' own protocols. For TCRbeta analysis, collaborator samples were shipped as frozen whole blood, as isolated PBMCs, or as DNA extracted from either sample type. The TCR originated in a man in his fifties or sixties who had recovered from COVID-19. The sequencing input was peripheral blood.

The nucleotide sequence reads TGTGCCAGCTCACGAGACGCGGGAAATGCCTACGAGCAGTACTTC. This sequence encodes CASSRDAGNAYEQYF. This chain joins TRBV18 to TRBJ2-7; matching of 6 bases hints at TRBD2 as the D gene. V drops 4 bases and J drops 2 bases, leaving 15 bases in between. According to the germline V gene, CDR1 reads KGHSH and CDR2 reads LQKENI. The CDR3 spans 15 residues, from the cysteine through the phenylalanine. Kept here is only the CDR3 DNA, which spans 45 bases and is read in frame from base 1.